The 14 T cell receptor beta chains listed next were all sequenced from one sample in a study of cytotoxic CD8 clonotypes in ibrutinib-treated CLL. Generated by immunoSEQ multiplex PCR, the TCRdb table keeps only in-frame clones and is missing some. The data contain roughly 160,000 clones, about 80% of them seen just once; the ten biggest clones take up over 2%. The starting material was PBMCs, obtained after 12 months of ibrutinib treatment. The receptor source for this set is a human donor with chronic lymphocytic leukemia.

This clone has a single count. J is TRBJ1-4 and V is TRBV5-1; the match to TRBD1 covers 8 bases. Germline V gene sequence: CDR1 SGHRS, CDR2 YFSETQ. This CDR3 contains 16 residues. With V trimmed by 1 base and J by 10 bases, 12 bases remained unmatched. CDR3 residues: CASSLSRQGIFGKLFF. In DNA, the CDR3 is TGCGCCAGCAGCTTGAGTCGACAGGGGATTTTTGGAAAACTGTTTTTT.

The chain carries TRBV9 and TRBJ2-3, with 10 bases fitting TRBD2. Looked up from germline, CDR1 is SGDLS and CDR2 is YYNGEE. The junction had 14 bases not matched to a gene; V was cut back by 4 bases and J by 0 bases. The CDR3 contains 19 residues. The DNA of the CDR3 is TGTGCCAGCAGCCCGTCGGCTAGCGGGAGAGGTCCGAGCACAGATACGCAGTATTTT. Translated: CASSPSASGRGPSTDTQYF. The whole variable domain, filled in from reference TRBV9 and TRBJ2-3, reads DSGVTQTPKHLITATGQRVTLRCSPRSGDLSVYWYQQSLDQGLQFLIQYYNGEERAKGNILERFSAQQFPDLHSELNLSSLELGDSALYFCASSPSASGRGPSTDTQYFGPGTRLTVL.

The chain is built from TRBV28 and TRBJ1-1, with no clear D. CDR3 length: 12 residues. Germline-derived CDR1 and CDR2 are MDHEN and SYDVKM. Deletions cut 6 bases from V and 4 bases from J, with 9 bases between. The DNA of the CDR3 is TGTGCCAGCAGGACGGGCCGCACTGAAGCTTTCTTT. Translation: CASRTGRTEAFF.

V and J are TRBV20-1 and TRBJ2-7, with unresolved D. This CDR3 contains 9 residues. CDR1 and CDR2 from the germline V gene are DFQATT and SNEGSKA (reference sequence). Trimming took 3 bases from V and 4 from J, leaving 1 base between them. CDR3 sequence reads: CSASYEQYF. The CDR3 nucleotides are TGCAGTGCTAGTTACGAGCAGTACTTC.

CDR3 amino acids: CASSPARTGRYEQYF. The CDR3 DNA is TGTGCCAGCAGCCCCGCCCGGACAGGGAGATACGAGCAGTACTTC. The chain uses TRBV5-8 and TRBJ2-7; the match to TRBD1 covers 8 bases. The germline V gene encodes CDR1 SGHTS and CDR2 YDEGEE. The CDR3 sequence is 15 residues long. The V segment lost 4 bases and the J segment 4 bases; nucleotides outside the gene matches: 10.

CDR3 coding DNA: TGTGCCAGCGATCGATCCTCCTACGAGCAGTACTTC. It encodes CASDRSSYEQYF. This chain connects TRBV28 to TRBJ2-7; the D is unclear. The CDR3 is 12 residues long. Trimming pared 8 bases from V and 0 bases from J, leaving 8 bases between. Germline lookup yields CDR1 MDHEN and CDR2 SYDVKM.

About this clone: This sample includes further DNA sequences coding for the same CDR3. V is TRBV7-7 and J is TRBJ1-1; D is undetermined. Germline assignment: CDR1 SSHAT and CDR2 FNYEAQ (reference sequence). The V gene lost 6 bases and the J gene lost 1 base, with 9 bases spanning the gap. CDR3 size: 13 residues. The CDR3 coding sequence is TGTGCCAGCAGTCTTCAGGAGAACACTGAAGCTTTCTTT. This encodes CASSLQENTEAFF.

The rearrangement joins TRBV15 to TRBJ2-3; 9 nucleotides match TRBD2. The germline gives CDR1 LNHNV, CDR2 YYDKDF (reference sequence). The CDR3 covers 15 residues. V lost 2 bases, J lost 1 base, and 1 base stayed unmatched. DNA for the CDR3: TGTGCCACCAGCAGACGGACTAGCGGCACAGATACGCAGTATTTT. This codes for CATSRRTSGTDTQYF. Based on the CDR3 plus reference TRBV15 and TRBJ2-3, the full variable domain is DAMVIQNPRYQVTQFGKPVTLSCSQTLNHNVMYWYQQKSSQAPKLLFHYYDKDFNNEADTPDNFQSRRPNTSFCFLDIRSPGLGDTAMYLCATSRRTSGTDTQYFGPGTRLTVL.

Written as DNA, the CDR3 is TGTGCCAGTAGTAGCTATTCCGGGACAGGGACTTGGCAGCCCCAGCATTTT. Translated, it gives CASSSYSGTGTWQPQHF. The J gene is TRBJ1-5, the V gene TRBV19, with 9 bases that match TRBD1. V trimming: 4 bases; J trimming: 7 bases; junction bases outside the gene matches: 14. Germline CDR1 and CDR2: LNHDA and SQIVND (reference sequence). The CDR3 loop spans 17 amino acids.

This clone has only a few counts. The rearrangement uses TRBV28 and TRBJ2-1; 11 positions agree with TRBD2. J gave up 4 bases and V 8 bases, and 7 bases lay outside the gene matches. The CDR3 loop spans 15 amino acids. From germline, CDR1 is MDHEN and CDR2 SYDVKM. The CDR3 is CASQRVAGGYNEQFF. The CDR3 region has the DNA TGTGCCAGCCAAAGGGTAGCGGGGGGGTACAATGAGCAGTTCTTC. Full variable domain (outside the CDR3, taken from reference TRBV28 and TRBJ2-1): DVKVTQSSRYLVKRTGEKVFLECVQDMDHENMFWYRQDPGLGLRLIYFSYDVKMKEKGDIPEGYSVSREKKERFSLILESASTNQTSMYLCASQRVAGGYNEQFFGPGTRLTVL.

J is TRBJ2-1 and V is TRBV28, with no clear D. V lost 6 bases and J 9 bases, leaving 9 bases between the germline ends. CDR3 size: 11 residues. The germline V gene has CDR1 MDHEN and CDR2 SYDVKM. In DNA form, the CDR3 reads TGTGCCAGCAGAACTGCCGGTGAGCAGTTCTTC. Protein: CASRTAGEQFF.

The rearrangement uses TRBV4-3 and TRBJ2-7; D is unclear. V lost 0 bases to trimming and J lost 7 bases, with 7 bases between them. From germline, CDR1 is LGHNA and CDR2 YSLEER. The length of the CDR3 is 12 residues. In nucleotides, the CDR3 is TGCGCCAGCAGCCAAGAGCGAACGGAGCAGTACTTC. This encodes CASSQERTEQYF.

The V gene is TRBV5-5, the J gene TRBJ1-1, with D unclear. The germline V gene encodes CDR1 SGHKS and CDR2 YYEKEE (reference sequence). The CDR3 loop spans 13 amino acids. With 0 bases removed from V and 4 bases from J, the gap between germline ends came to 7 bases. CDR3 amino acids: CASSLEGSTEAFF. Here the CDR3 DNA reads TGTGCCAGCAGCTTGGAGGGTAGCACTGAAGCTTTCTTT.

The J gene is TRBJ2-5, the V gene TRBV9, with D perhaps matching TRBD2 (5 bases). Trimming took 0 bases from V and 2 from J, leaving 20 bases between them. Germline V gene sequence: CDR1 SGDLS, CDR2 YYNGEE. This CDR3 region has 18 residues. This chain's CDR3 is CASSVAGGQTRNQETQYF. CDR3 coding DNA: TGTGCCAGCAGCGTAGCTGGAGGCCAGACGCGCAATCAAGAGACCCAGTACTTC.